This is a list of T cell receptor beta chains from one sample in a study of blood T cell repertoires in COVID-19. Only in-frame clones appear in the TCRdb table, and some are missing; sequencing was by immunoSEQ multiplex PCR. This table holds approximately 340,000 clones, about nine tenths found once. Sequencing was performed on PBMCs or T cells enriched from blood (not recorded which). The receptors were gathered from a woman aged 40-49 years who had been exposed to COVID-19. Both conserved end residues are part of each CDR3. Each record gives: J gene, D gene, clone size, V gene, CDR3 DNA, CDR3 protein. The D gene is left open where the match is weak. Rows may omit the clone size; those that give it use once, few, many or a size class.

J gene: TRBJ2-7
D gene: TRBD1
clone size: once
V gene: TRBV30
CDR3 DNA: TGTGCCTGGAGTGTATCCCGGACAGGGGAGGCGGGTGAGCAGTACTTC
CDR3 protein: CAWSVSRTGEAGEQYF

J gene: TRBJ1-2
D gene: .
clone size: .
V gene: TRBV2
CDR3 DNA: TGTGCCAGCAGGAACACGACAGCCACCGAAAACTATGGCTACACCTTC
CDR3 protein: CASRNTTATENYGYTF

J gene: TRBJ2-3
D gene: .
clone size: .
V gene: TRBV28
CDR3 DNA: TGTGCCAGCAGTCTAGGGGGTTCTGGCACAGATACGCAGTATTTT
CDR3 protein: CASSLGGSGTDTQYF

J gene: TRBJ1-2
D gene: TRBD1
clone size: .
V gene: TRBV27
CDR3 DNA: TGTGCCAGCAGTCCAGACAGGGTTGGCTACACCTTC
CDR3 protein: CASSPDRVGYTF

J gene: TRBJ1-1
D gene: .
clone size: .
V gene: TRBV9
CDR3 DNA: TGTGCCAGCAGCGTGGGGGGGCAGACCACTGAAGCTTTCTTT
CDR3 protein: CASSVGGQTTEAFF

J gene: TRBJ2-1
D gene: .
clone size: .
V gene: TRBV5-1
CDR3 DNA: TGCGCCAGCAGCCAGGCCATAGGGGCCGGCTACAATGAGCAGTTCTTC
CDR3 protein: CASSQAIGAGYNEQFF

J gene: TRBJ1-5
D gene: TRBD1
clone size: .
V gene: TRBV6-5
CDR3 DNA: TGTGCCAGCCGCGGGACAGGGGCGACAAATCAGCCCCAGCATTTT
CDR3 protein: CASRGTGATNQPQHF

J gene: TRBJ2-5
D gene: .
clone size: .
V gene: TRBV5-1
CDR3 DNA: TGCGCCAGCAGCGTGACCACCCTGGGAGTAGAGACCCAGTACTTC
CDR3 protein: CASSVTTLGVETQYF

J gene: TRBJ1-2
D gene: .
clone size: .
V gene: TRBV5-1
CDR3 DNA: TGCGCCAGCAGCTTGACACGATTACAGGGTGCAATCTATGGCTACACCTTC
CDR3 protein: CASSLTRLQGAIYGYTF

J gene: TRBJ2-2
D gene: TRBD1
clone size: .
V gene: TRBV7-8
CDR3 DNA: TGTGCCAGCAGCGTACAGGGGACCGGGGAGCTGTTTTTT
CDR3 protein: CASSVQGTGELFF

J gene: TRBJ1-2
D gene: .
clone size: .
V gene: TRBV5-4
CDR3 DNA: TGTGCCAGCAGCTTGGCGAGGAACTATGGCTACACCTTC
CDR3 protein: CASSLARNYGYTF

J gene: TRBJ1-2
D gene: .
clone size: .
V gene: TRBV6-6
CDR3 DNA: TGTGCCAGCAGTTGGGGGGCTAACTATGGCTACACCTTC
CDR3 protein: CASSWGANYGYTF

J gene: TRBJ1-2
D gene: TRBD1
clone size: .
V gene: TRBV18
CDR3 DNA: TGTGCCAGCTCACCACGGGACAGGGGGCTAGCTGGCTACACCTTC
CDR3 protein: CASSPRDRGLAGYTF

J gene: TRBJ1-4
D gene: TRBD1
clone size: .
V gene: TRBV6-5
CDR3 DNA: TGTGCCAGCAAGACAGGGAAGAATGAAAAACTGTTTTTT
CDR3 protein: CASKTGKNEKLFF

J gene: TRBJ2-2
D gene: .
clone size: .
V gene: TRBV11-3
CDR3 DNA: TGTGCCAGCAGCTCGGACCACCTTCGGGGCGGGGAGCTGTTTTTT
CDR3 protein: CASSSDHLRGGELFF

J gene: TRBJ1-1
D gene: .
clone size: .
V gene: TRBV24-1
CDR3 DNA: TGTGCCACCAGTGATTTGACAGGGTCTGCTTTCTTT
CDR3 protein: CATSDLTGSAFF

J gene: TRBJ1-3
D gene: .
clone size: .
V gene: TRBV19
CDR3 DNA: TGTGCCAGTAGAGACAGTCCCAACTCTGGAAACACCATATATTTT
CDR3 protein: CASRDSPNSGNTIYF

J gene: TRBJ1-4
D gene: .
clone size: .
V gene: TRBV7-2
CDR3 DNA: TGTGCCAGCAGCTCACAACAGGGCACTAATGAAAAACTGTTTTTT
CDR3 protein: CASSSQQGTNEKLFF

J gene: TRBJ1-4
D gene: .
clone size: .
V gene: TRBV19
CDR3 DNA: TGTGCCAGTAGACCCGGGGACAAGATAGAAAAACTGTTTTTT
CDR3 protein: CASRPGDKIEKLFF

J gene: TRBJ1-2
D gene: .
clone size: .
V gene: TRBV10-1
CDR3 DNA: TGCGCCAGCCCCTCAATCGGGAGGGGAAGTTATGGCTACACCTTC
CDR3 protein: CASPSIGRGSYGYTF

J gene: TRBJ1-1
D gene: .
clone size: few
V gene: TRBV10-1
CDR3 DNA: TGCGCCAGCAGTGACTATCCTAGCACTGAAGCTTTCTTT
CDR3 protein: CASSDYPSTEAFF

J gene: TRBJ2-7
D gene: .
clone size: .
V gene: TRBV10-3
CDR3 DNA: TGTGCCATCTCGCCCGGGACCTACGAGCAGTACTTC
CDR3 protein: CAISPGTYEQYF

J gene: TRBJ2-7
D gene: .
clone size: .
V gene: TRBV29-1
CDR3 DNA: TGCAGCGCCGGGGGGGGACAGGGATCCTACGAGCAGTACTTC
CDR3 protein: CSAGGGQGSYEQYF

J gene: TRBJ1-2
D gene: .
clone size: few
V gene: TRBV7-9
CDR3 DNA: TGTGCCAGCAGCTTAGATGGGGCGGCGACGAGCTATGGCTACACCTTC
CDR3 protein: CASSLDGAATSYGYTF

J gene: TRBJ1-2
D gene: .
clone size: .
V gene: TRBV12-3/TRBV12-4
CDR3 DNA: TGTGCCAGCAGTTTAAGACAGACTGGCTACACCTTC
CDR3 protein: CASSLRQTGYTF

J gene: TRBJ1-2
D gene: .
clone size: .
V gene: TRBV24-1
CDR3 DNA: TGTGCCACTCGAGCAAGGGGCTGCGACTATGGCTACACCTTC
CDR3 protein: CATRARGCDYGYTF

J gene: TRBJ2-7
D gene: .
clone size: .
V gene: TRBV5-1
CDR3 DNA: TGCGCCAGCAGCCCTGACAGGAACGAGCAGTACTTC
CDR3 protein: CASSPDRNEQYF

J gene: TRBJ1-5
D gene: TRBD1
clone size: .
V gene: TRBV7-2
CDR3 DNA: TGTGCCAGCAGCTTCAGCGGAGGGACAGTTAATCAGCCCCAGCATTTT
CDR3 protein: CASSFSGGTVNQPQHF

J gene: TRBJ2-2
D gene: .
clone size: .
V gene: TRBV19
CDR3 DNA: TGTGCCAGTAGTTTGCTATTAGAGAACCGGGGCGGGGAGCTGTTTTTT
CDR3 protein: CASSLLLENRGGELFF

J gene: TRBJ2-7
D gene: TRBD2
clone size: .
V gene: TRBV3-1/TRBV3-2
CDR3 DNA: TGTGCCAGCAGCCAACCTCTTGGCGCGGGAGCAGACGAGCAGTACTTC
CDR3 protein: CASSQPLGAGADEQYF

J gene: TRBJ1-1
D gene: .
clone size: .
V gene: TRBV5-6
CDR3 DNA: TGTGCCAGCAGCTTGAGCTTTACCGTAAGTTTGGACACTGAAGCTTTCTTT
CDR3 protein: CASSLSFTVSLDTEAFF

J gene: TRBJ2-7
D gene: TRBD1
clone size: .
V gene: TRBV6-9
CDR3 DNA: TGTGCCACCGCCGGGACAGGGGCGGGCGAGCAGTACTTC
CDR3 protein: CATAGTGAGEQYF

J gene: TRBJ1-2
D gene: .
clone size: once
V gene: TRBV2
CDR3 DNA: TGTGCCAGCAGTGAACTCAGCTATGGCTACACCTTC
CDR3 protein: CASSELSYGYTF

J gene: TRBJ2-1
D gene: .
clone size: .
V gene: TRBV13
CDR3 DNA: TGTGCCAGCAGCTTGGACAGCCTCAATGAGCAGTTCTTC
CDR3 protein: CASSLDSLNEQFF

J gene: TRBJ1-6
D gene: .
clone size: .
V gene: TRBV11-3
CDR3 DNA: TGTGCCAGCAGCTCGGGCGAGGGTTATAATTCACCCCTCCACTTT
CDR3 protein: CASSSGEGYNSPLHF

J gene: TRBJ1-5
D gene: TRBD1
clone size: .
V gene: TRBV2
CDR3 DNA: TGTGCCAGCAGCATTACAGGGGCCAATCAGCCCCAGCATTTT
CDR3 protein: CASSITGANQPQHF

J gene: TRBJ1-1
D gene: TRBD1
clone size: .
V gene: TRBV6-5
CDR3 DNA: TGTGCCAGCAGTCGGACAGGGGTCGGCACTGAAGCTTTCTTT
CDR3 protein: CASSRTGVGTEAFF

J gene: TRBJ1-1
D gene: .
clone size: .
V gene: TRBV3-1/TRBV3-2
CDR3 DNA: TGTGCCAGCAGCCAACGACAGAACACTGAAGCTTTCTTT
CDR3 protein: CASSQRQNTEAFF

J gene: TRBJ2-1
D gene: TRBD2
clone size: .
V gene: TRBV9
CDR3 DNA: TGTGCCAGCAGCGTAGGATGGGGGGGACTAGTCGCCAATGAGCAGTTCTTC
CDR3 protein: CASSVGWGGLVANEQFF

J gene: TRBJ1-3
D gene: TRBD1
clone size: .
V gene: TRBV27
CDR3 DNA: TGTGCCAGCAGGCAACAGGGGGGACTCGGAAACACCATATATTTT
CDR3 protein: CASRQQGGLGNTIYF

J gene: TRBJ2-3
D gene: TRBD2
clone size: .
V gene: TRBV5-1
CDR3 DNA: TGCGCCAGCAGCTTAGCGCGGGGGGAAGATACGCAGTATTTT
CDR3 protein: CASSLARGEDTQYF

J gene: TRBJ1-2
D gene: .
clone size: .
V gene: TRBV7-9
CDR3 DNA: TGTGCCAGCAGCTACGCGACCGGGGAGGGACTGCGTGGCTACACCTTC
CDR3 protein: CASSYATGEGLRGYTF

J gene: TRBJ1-6
D gene: .
clone size: .
V gene: TRBV30
CDR3 DNA: TGTGCCGGGACGCCTAGCTCCTATAATTCACCCCTCCACTTT
CDR3 protein: CAGTPSSYNSPLHF

J gene: TRBJ1-1
D gene: .
clone size: .
V gene: TRBV6-5
CDR3 DNA: TGTGCCAGCACGGGGGGCCCTGAAGCTTTCTTT
CDR3 protein: CASTGGPEAFF

J gene: TRBJ1-4
D gene: TRBD1
clone size: .
V gene: TRBV18
CDR3 DNA: TGTGCCAGCTCACCATCCACAGGGGGGGATGAAAAACTGTTTTTT
CDR3 protein: CASSPSTGGDEKLFF

J gene: TRBJ1-5
D gene: TRBD1
clone size: once
V gene: TRBV30
CDR3 DNA: TGTGCCTGGAGTGGGGGGGACAGGGGGCTTAGCAATCAGCCCCAGCATTTT
CDR3 protein: CAWSGGDRGLSNQPQHF

J gene: TRBJ2-3
D gene: TRBD1
clone size: .
V gene: TRBV3-1/TRBV3-2
CDR3 DNA: TGTGCCAGCAGCTCCGGACAGGGCCCCCTCACAGATACGCAGTATTTT
CDR3 protein: CASSSGQGPLTDTQYF

J gene: TRBJ1-1
D gene: .
clone size: .
V gene: TRBV11-3
CDR3 DNA: TGTGCCAGCAGCCTAAACAGGGTTCGCACTGAAGCTTTCTTT
CDR3 protein: CASSLNRVRTEAFF